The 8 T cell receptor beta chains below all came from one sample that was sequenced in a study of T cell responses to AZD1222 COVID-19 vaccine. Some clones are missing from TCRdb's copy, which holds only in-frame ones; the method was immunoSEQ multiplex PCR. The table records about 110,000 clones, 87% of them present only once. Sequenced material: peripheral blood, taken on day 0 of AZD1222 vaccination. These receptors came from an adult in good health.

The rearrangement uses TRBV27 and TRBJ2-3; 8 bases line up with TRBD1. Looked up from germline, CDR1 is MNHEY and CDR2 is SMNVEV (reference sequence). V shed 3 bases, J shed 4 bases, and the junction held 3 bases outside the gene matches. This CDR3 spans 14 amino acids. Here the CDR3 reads CASSFQGASDTQYF. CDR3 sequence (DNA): TGTGCCAGCAGTTTTCAGGGGGCCTCAGATACGCAGTATTTT.

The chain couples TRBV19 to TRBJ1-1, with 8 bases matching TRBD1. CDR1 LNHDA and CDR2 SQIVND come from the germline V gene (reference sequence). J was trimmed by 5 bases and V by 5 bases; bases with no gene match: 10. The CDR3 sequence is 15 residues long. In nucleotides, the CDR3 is TGTGCCAGTAGTCCAGCGACAGGGGTCAGGACTGAAGCTTTCTTT. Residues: CASSPATGVRTEAFF.

The CDR3 nucleotides are TGTGCCAGCAGCTTAGAAGGGATAGTGTACGAGCAGTACTTC. Protein product: CASSLEGIVYEQYF. The chain couples TRBV7-9 to TRBJ2-7; no clear D gene. This CDR3 region has 14 residues. The germline CDR1 and CDR2 sequences are SEHNR and FQNEAQ (reference sequence). Trimming cost V 1 base and J 4 bases, with 11 bases left between them. The whole variable domain, filled in from reference TRBV7-9 and TRBJ2-7, reads DTGVSQNPRHKITKRGQNVTFRCDPISEHNRLYWYRQTLGQGPEFLTYFQNEAQLEKSRLLSDRFSAERPKGSFSTLEIQRTEQGDSAMYLCASSLEGIVYEQYFGPGTRLTVT.

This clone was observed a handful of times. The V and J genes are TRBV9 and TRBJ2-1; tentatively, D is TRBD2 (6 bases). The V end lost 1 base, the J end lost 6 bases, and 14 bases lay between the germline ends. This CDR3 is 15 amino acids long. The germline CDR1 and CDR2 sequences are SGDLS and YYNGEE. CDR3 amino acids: CASSVWSGGTNEQFF. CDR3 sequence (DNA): TGTGCCAGCAGCGTATGGTCCGGGGGAACCAATGAGCAGTTCTTC.

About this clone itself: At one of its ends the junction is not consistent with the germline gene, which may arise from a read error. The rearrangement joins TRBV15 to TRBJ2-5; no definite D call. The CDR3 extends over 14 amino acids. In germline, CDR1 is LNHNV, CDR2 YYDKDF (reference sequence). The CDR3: CATRRERASETQYF. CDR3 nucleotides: TGTGCCACCAGGAGAGAGCGCGCTTCGGAGACCCAGTACTTC.

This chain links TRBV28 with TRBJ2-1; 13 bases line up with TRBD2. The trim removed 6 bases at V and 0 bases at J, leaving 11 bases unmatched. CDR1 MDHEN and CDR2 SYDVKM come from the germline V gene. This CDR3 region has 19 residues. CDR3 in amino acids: CASSPTLAGGSSSYNEQFF. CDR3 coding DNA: TGTGCCAGCAGCCCCACACTAGCGGGAGGGTCGAGCTCCTACAATGAGCAGTTCTTC.

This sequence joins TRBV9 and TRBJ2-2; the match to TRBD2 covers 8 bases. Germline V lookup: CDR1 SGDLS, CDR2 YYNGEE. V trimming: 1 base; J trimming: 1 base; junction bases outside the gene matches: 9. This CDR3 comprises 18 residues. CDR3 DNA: TGTGCCAGCAGCGTATTTACAGCGGGGGTCATGAACACCGGGGAGCTGTTTTTT. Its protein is CASSVFTAGVMNTGELFF.

The CDR3 DNA reads TGTGCCAGTACCCCTGGGGGGACCCAGTCTGGAAACACCATATATTTT. This codes for CASTPGGTQSGNTIYF. The rearrangement uses TRBV19 and TRBJ1-3; maybe TRBD1 (5 bases). The germline V gene has CDR1 LNHDA and CDR2 SQIVND (reference sequence). The ends were cut back, 7 bases at V and 1 base at J, with 17 bases in the middle. The CDR3 runs 16 residues.